This entry concerns a single T cell receptor beta chain. Sequenced by immunoSEQ multiplex PCR; TCRdb stores in-frame clones only, minus some. The sample consists of approximately 61,000 clones, around four fifths of them appearing once. The sample is drawn from a study of blood T cell repertoires in COVID-19. The CDR3 loop spans 12 amino acids. V was clipped by 3 bases and J by 0 bases, with 2 bases between them. CDR1 is LNHDA, CDR2 SQIVND, per germline (reference sequence). The sequence was obtained from a man between 65 and 85 years old with acute or convalescent COVID-19. The chain couples TRBV19 to TRBJ2-5; D remains unclear. Input material: peripheral blood. CDR3 coding DNA: TGTGCCAGTAGTATCGACCAAGAGACCCAGTACTTC. Translation: CASSIDQETQYF.